Below are 8 T cell receptor beta chains sequenced from a single sample in a study of T cells in Graves' hyperthyroidism and ophthalmopathy. There were TCR beta CDR3 regions amplified from RNA transcripts. The HTBI primer set served for first-round RT-PCR of the TCR CDR3. Each CDR3 protein gets one entry after TCRdb re-called the multiplex PCR reads with MiXCR. The table lists approximately 380,000 distinct CDR3 sequences, about 18% of them singletons. What was sequenced was blood. Source of these receptors: a young man with Graves' ophthalmopathy.

This clonotype was counted many times. The chain is built from TRBV3-1 and TRBJ2-3; 8 bases match TRBD1. The ends lost 1 base at V and 0 bases at J; junction bases unmatched: 6. CDR3 length equals 17 residues. The germline CDR1 and CDR2 sequences are LGHDT and YNNKEL (reference sequence). CDR3 in amino acids: CASSQGRRDRSTDTQYF. The CDR3 DNA reads as TGTGCCAGCAGCCAAGGTCGTAGGGACAGGAGCACAGATACGCAGTATTTT.

This clonotype has only a few counts. V gene TRBV5-1 combines with J gene TRBJ2-1; D is perhaps TRBD2 (5 bases). Per the germline V gene, CDR1 is SGHRS and CDR2 is YFSETQ. The CDR3 consists of 13 residues. The ends were cut back, 2 bases at V and 9 bases at J, with 12 bases in the middle. CDR3 loop: CASSFGLPSEQFF. Written as DNA, the CDR3 is TGCGCCAGCAGCTTCGGACTTCCCAGTGAGCAGTTCTTC. Supplemented by reference TRBV5-1 and TRBJ2-1, the full variable domain reads KAGVTQTPRYLIKTRGQQVTLSCSPISGHRSVSWYQQTPGQGLQFLFEYFSETQRNKGNFPGRFSGRQFSNSRSEMNVSTLELGDSALYLCASSFGLPSEQFFGPGTRLTVL.

The rearrangement uses TRBV18 and TRBJ2-1; possibly TRBD2 for D (6 bases). The CDR3 loop spans 16 amino acids. V gave up 1 base and J gave up 6 bases, with 16 bases separating them. From germline, CDR1 is KGHSH and CDR2 LQKENI. CDR3 nucleotide sequence: TGTGCCAGCTCACCACTCTGGGACGTGGGGGGCAATGAGCAGTTCTTC. Residues: CASSPLWDVGGNEQFF.

This clonotype showed up many times. V is TRBV24-1 and J is TRBJ2-3; D remains ambiguous. This CDR3 has 15 residues. CDR1 and CDR2 from the germline V gene are KGHDR and SFDVKD. Trimming pared 5 bases from V and 0 bases from J, leaving 11 bases between. CDR3 loop: CATSAPGRSTDTQYF. The CDR3 DNA sequence: TGTGCCACCAGTGCCCCAGGACGTAGCACAGATACGCAGTATTTT.

This clonotype appeared many times. The chain is built from TRBV11-2 and TRBJ1-4; 9 bases map to TRBD1. CDR3 size: 15 residues. After removal of 5 bases from V and 7 bases from J, the junction contained 8 bases not matched to a gene. Germline V gives CDR1 SGHAT, CDR2 FQNNGV. CDR3 residues: CASSLSTGGSEKLFF. The CDR3 region has the DNA TGTGCCAGCAGCCTCTCGACAGGGGGGAGTGAAAAACTGTTTTTT.

The rearrangement links TRBV6-1 to TRBJ2-2; D is possibly TRBD1 or TRBD2 (6 bases each). Germline loops: CDR1 MNHNS, CDR2 SASEGT. The CDR3 runs 16 residues. Trimming removed 5 bases from V and 4 bases from J, with 17 bases in between. CDR3 nucleotide sequence: TGTGCCAGCAGTCCCAATGGGGGGCGCGGCACCGGGGAGCTGTTTTTT. It encodes CASSPNGGRGTGELFF.

The V and J genes are TRBV28 and TRBJ1-5; perhaps TRBD1 as D (5 bases). This CDR3 is 15 amino acids long. CDR1 is MDHEN, CDR2 SYDVKM, per germline. V was clipped by 6 bases and J by 7 bases, with 19 bases between them. The chain's CDR3 is CASSLFGGSGQPQHF. CDR3 sequence (DNA): TGTGCCAGCAGCTTGTTCGGGGGGTCGGGCCAGCCCCAGCATTTT. Variable domain in full (rest from reference TRBV28 and TRBJ1-5): DVKVTQSSRYLVKRTGEKVFLECVQDMDHENMFWYRQDPGLGLRLIYFSYDVKMKEKGDIPEGYSVSREKKERFSLILESASTNQTSMYLCASSLFGGSGQPQHFGDGTRLSIL.

The table lists this clonotype with a few counts. The chain employs TRBV5-6 and TRBJ1-1; no clear D. V lost 4 bases and J 4 bases, leaving 11 bases between the germline ends. CDR3 length: 13 amino acids. Germline V CDR1 and CDR2: SGHDT, YYEEEE. The CDR3, as DNA: TGTGCCAGCAGCCGGAGGGCAACCACTGAAGCTTTCTTT. Protein sequence: CASSRRATTEAFF.